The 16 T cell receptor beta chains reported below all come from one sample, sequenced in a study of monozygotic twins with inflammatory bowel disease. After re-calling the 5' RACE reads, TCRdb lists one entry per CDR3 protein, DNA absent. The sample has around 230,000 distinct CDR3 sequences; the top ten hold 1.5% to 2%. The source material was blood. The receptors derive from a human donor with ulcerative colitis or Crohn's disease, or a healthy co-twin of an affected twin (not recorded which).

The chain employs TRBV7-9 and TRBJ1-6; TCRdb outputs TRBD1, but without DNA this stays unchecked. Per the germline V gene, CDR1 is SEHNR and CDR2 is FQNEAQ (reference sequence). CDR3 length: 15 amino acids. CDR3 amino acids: CASSFQGAGNSPLHF.

The CDR3 protein is CASSSKTGGNTEAFF. V is TRBV7-9 and J is TRBJ1-1; no DNA is available, so the TRBD1 call from TCRdb remains unchecked. The germline V gene has CDR1 SEHNR and CDR2 FQNEAQ (reference sequence). This CDR3 contains 15 residues.

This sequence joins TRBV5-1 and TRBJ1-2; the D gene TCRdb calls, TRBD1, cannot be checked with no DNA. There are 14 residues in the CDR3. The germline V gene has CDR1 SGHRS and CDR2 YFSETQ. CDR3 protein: CASSRTGDNYGYTF.

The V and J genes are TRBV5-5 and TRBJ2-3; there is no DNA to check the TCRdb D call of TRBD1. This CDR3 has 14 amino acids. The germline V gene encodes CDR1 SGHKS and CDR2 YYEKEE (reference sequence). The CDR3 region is CASRLSPSTDTQYF.

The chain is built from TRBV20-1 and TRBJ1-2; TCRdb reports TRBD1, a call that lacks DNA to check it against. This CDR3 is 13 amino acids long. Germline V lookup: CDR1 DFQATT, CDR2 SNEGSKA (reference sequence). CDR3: CSASLAQGSGYTF.

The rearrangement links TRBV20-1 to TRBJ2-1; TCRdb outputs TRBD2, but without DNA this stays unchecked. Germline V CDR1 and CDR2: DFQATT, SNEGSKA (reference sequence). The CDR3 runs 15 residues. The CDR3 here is CSARSGGQFYNEQFF.

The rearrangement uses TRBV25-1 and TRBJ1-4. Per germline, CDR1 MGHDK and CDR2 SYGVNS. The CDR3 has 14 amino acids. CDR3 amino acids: CASSDKWAWGKLFF.

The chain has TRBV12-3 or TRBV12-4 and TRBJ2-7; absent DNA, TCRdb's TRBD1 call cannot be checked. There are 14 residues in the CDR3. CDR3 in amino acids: CASSNPGRPYEQYF.

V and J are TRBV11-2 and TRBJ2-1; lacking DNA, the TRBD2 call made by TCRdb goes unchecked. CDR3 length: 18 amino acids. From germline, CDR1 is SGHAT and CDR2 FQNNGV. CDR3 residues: CASSTRTSGGPPGNEQFF.

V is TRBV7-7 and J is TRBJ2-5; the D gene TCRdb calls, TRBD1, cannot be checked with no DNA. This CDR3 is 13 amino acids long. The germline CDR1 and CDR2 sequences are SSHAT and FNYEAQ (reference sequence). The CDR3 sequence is CASSSGRQGTQYF.

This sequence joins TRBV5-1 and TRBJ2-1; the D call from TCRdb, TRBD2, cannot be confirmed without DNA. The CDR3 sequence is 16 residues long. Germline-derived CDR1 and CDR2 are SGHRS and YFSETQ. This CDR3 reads CASRLAGGISYNEQFF.

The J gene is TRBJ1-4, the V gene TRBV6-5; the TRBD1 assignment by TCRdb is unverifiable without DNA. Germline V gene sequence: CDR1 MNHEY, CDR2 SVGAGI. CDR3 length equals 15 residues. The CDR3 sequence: CASSYSEGRNEKLFF.

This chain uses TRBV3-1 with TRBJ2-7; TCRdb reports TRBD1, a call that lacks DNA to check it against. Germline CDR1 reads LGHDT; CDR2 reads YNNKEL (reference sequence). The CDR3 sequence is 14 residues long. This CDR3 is CASSQCGGNYEQYF.

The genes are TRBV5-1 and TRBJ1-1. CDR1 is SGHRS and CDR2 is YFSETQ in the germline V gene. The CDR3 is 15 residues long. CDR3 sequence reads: CASSFLAAGNTEAFF.

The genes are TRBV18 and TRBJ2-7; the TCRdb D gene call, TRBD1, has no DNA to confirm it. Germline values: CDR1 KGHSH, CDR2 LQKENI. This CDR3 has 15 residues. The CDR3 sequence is CASSPGQGSLREQYF.

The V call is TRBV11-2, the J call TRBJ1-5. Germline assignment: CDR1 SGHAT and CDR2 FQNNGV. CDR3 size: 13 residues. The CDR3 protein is CASSLERNQPQHF. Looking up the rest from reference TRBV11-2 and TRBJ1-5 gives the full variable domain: EAGVAQSPRYKIIEKRQSVAFWCNPISGHATLYWYQQILGQGPKLLIQFQNNGVVDDSQLPKDRFSAERLKGVDSTLKIQPAKLEDSAVYLCASSLERNQPQHFGDGTRLSIL.